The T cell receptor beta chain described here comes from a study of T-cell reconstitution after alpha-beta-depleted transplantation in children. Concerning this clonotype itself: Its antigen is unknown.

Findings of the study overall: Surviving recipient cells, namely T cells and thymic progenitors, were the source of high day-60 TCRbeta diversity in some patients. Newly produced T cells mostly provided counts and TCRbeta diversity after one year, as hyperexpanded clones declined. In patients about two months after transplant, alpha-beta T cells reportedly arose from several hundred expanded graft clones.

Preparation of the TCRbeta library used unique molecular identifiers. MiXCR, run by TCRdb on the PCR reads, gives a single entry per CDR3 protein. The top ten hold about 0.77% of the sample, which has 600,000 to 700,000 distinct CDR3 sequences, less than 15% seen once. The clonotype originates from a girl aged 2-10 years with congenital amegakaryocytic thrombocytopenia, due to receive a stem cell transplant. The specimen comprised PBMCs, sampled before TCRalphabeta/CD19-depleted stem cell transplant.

CDR3 residues: CASSPEGLADGEQFF. CDR3 sequence (DNA): TGCGCCAGCAGCCCAGAGGGACTAGCGGACGGTGAGCAGTTCTTC. V is TRBV5-1 and J is TRBJ2-1, with 11 positions matching TRBD2. The CDR3 has 15 residues. Germline CDR1 and CDR2: SGHRS and YFSETQ. Trimming at V came to 4 bases and at J to 9 bases, leaving 9 bases not matched to a gene.